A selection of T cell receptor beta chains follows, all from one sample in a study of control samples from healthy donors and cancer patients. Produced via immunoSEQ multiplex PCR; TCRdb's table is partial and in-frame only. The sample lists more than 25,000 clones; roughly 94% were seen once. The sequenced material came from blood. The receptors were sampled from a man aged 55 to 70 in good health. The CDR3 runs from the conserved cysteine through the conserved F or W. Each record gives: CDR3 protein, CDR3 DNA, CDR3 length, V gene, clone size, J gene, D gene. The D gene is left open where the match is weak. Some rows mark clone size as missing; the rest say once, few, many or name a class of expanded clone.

cdr3_aa: CASSLHRGVDGYTF
cdr3_nt: TGTGCCAGCAGCTTACACAGGGGGGTGGATGGCTACACCTTC
cdr3_length: 14
v_call: TRBV7-2
clone_size: .
j_call: TRBJ1-2
d_call: TRBD1

cdr3_aa: CAWSAQGDSGNTIYF
cdr3_nt: TGTGCCTGGAGTGCCCAGGGGGACTCTGGAAACACCATATATTTT
cdr3_length: 15
v_call: TRBV30
clone_size: .
j_call: TRBJ1-3
d_call: TRBD1

cdr3_aa: CASSPGQSLGALHF
cdr3_nt: TGTGCCAGCAGTCCCGGACAGAGTTTAGGGGCCCTCCACTTT
cdr3_length: 14
v_call: TRBV27
clone_size: .
j_call: TRBJ1-6
d_call: .

cdr3_aa: CASIGTDTYEQYF
cdr3_nt: TGTGCCAGCATTGGGACTGATACCTACGAGCAGTACTTC
cdr3_length: 13
v_call: TRBV6-5
clone_size: .
j_call: TRBJ2-7
d_call: .

cdr3_aa: CASSLDGVGEAFF
cdr3_nt: TGTGCCAGCAGTTTAGACGGGGTGGGTGAAGCTTTCTTT
cdr3_length: 13
v_call: TRBV28
clone_size: .
j_call: TRBJ1-1
d_call: .

cdr3_aa: CASSEYLGAANVLTF
cdr3_nt: TGTGCCAGCAGTGAATATCTGGGGGCGGCCAACGTCCTGACTTTC
cdr3_length: 15
v_call: TRBV25-1
clone_size: .
j_call: TRBJ2-6
d_call: .

cdr3_aa: CASRPAGVGNNNEQFF
cdr3_nt: TGTGCCAGCAGACCTGCGGGGGTCGGAAATAACAATGAGCAGTTCTTC
cdr3_length: 16
v_call: TRBV7-2
clone_size: .
j_call: TRBJ2-1
d_call: TRBD2

cdr3_aa: CASSSLVGGLEQYF
cdr3_nt: TGTGCCAGCAGCTCGCTAGTGGGGGGTCTGGAGCAGTACTTC
cdr3_length: 14
v_call: TRBV7-6
clone_size: .
j_call: TRBJ2-7
d_call: .

cdr3_aa: CASSSKGGHGYTF
cdr3_nt: TGTGCCAGTAGTTCCAAGGGGGGGCATGGCTACACCTTC
cdr3_length: 13
v_call: TRBV19
clone_size: .
j_call: TRBJ1-2
d_call: .

cdr3_aa: CASSPTVTGNTIYF
cdr3_nt: TGTGCCAGCTCACCAACAGTTACTGGAAACACCATATATTTT
cdr3_length: 14
v_call: TRBV18
clone_size: once
j_call: TRBJ1-3
d_call: .

cdr3_aa: CASSLILTGINEQFF
cdr3_nt: TGTGCCAGCAGTTTGATCTTGACAGGCATCAATGAGCAGTTCTTC
cdr3_length: 15
v_call: TRBV28
clone_size: .
j_call: TRBJ2-1
d_call: .

cdr3_aa: CASSTDSNTEAFF
cdr3_nt: TGCGCCAGCAGTACGGACAGCAACACTGAAGCTTTCTTT
cdr3_length: 13
v_call: TRBV5-1
clone_size: few
j_call: TRBJ1-1
d_call: .

cdr3_aa: CAISGTPRNYGYTF
cdr3_nt: TGTGCCATCAGTGGGACCCCCCGGAACTATGGCTACACCTTC
cdr3_length: 14
v_call: TRBV10-3
clone_size: .
j_call: TRBJ1-2
d_call: .

cdr3_aa: CASSYPDRPHTGELFF
cdr3_nt: TGTGCCAGCAGTTACCCGGACAGACCTCACACCGGGGAGCTGTTTTTT
cdr3_length: 16
v_call: TRBV6-2/TRBV6-3
clone_size: .
j_call: TRBJ2-2
d_call: .

cdr3_aa: CASSGTLNTEAFF
cdr3_nt: TGTGCCAGCAGCGGGACATTGAACACTGAAGCTTTCTTT
cdr3_length: 13
v_call: TRBV4-2
clone_size: .
j_call: TRBJ1-1
d_call: .